The TCR beta chain described here comes from a study of identical twins. This clonotype was detected only a few times. Its matching antigen is unknown. Carrying unique molecular identifiers, the cDNA also gained a universal primer site through template switching. MiXCR, applied by TCRdb to the 5' RACE reads, yields one record per CDR3 protein. The sample holds 450,000 or so distinct CDR3 sequences, 11% to 15% seen once. Study-level results: Abundant beta clonotypes from cord blood had fewer insertions, unlike memory repertoires, which showed none.

There are 13 residues in the CDR3. CDR1 is MNHEY, CDR2 SMNVEV, per germline (reference sequence). V lost 3 bases, J lost 8 bases, and 13 bases lay in between. The same data also went into a second study, on yellow fever vaccine responses in identical twins.

The source material was CD4+ T cells sorted from blood. The sequence was collected from a woman between 18 and 29 years old in good health. This rearrangement joins TRBV27 to TRBJ1-1, with D hard to call. The CDR3 DNA reads as TGTGCCAGCAGTTTCTTGGGAACCCGAGAAGCTTTCTTT. It yields the protein CASSFLGTREAFF.